The 6 T cell receptor beta chains reported below all come from one sample, sequenced in a study of CD8 T cells in Susac syndrome. It was with random hexamers that roughly 0.45 to 1 ug RNA was reverse transcribed. TCRdb ran MiXCR on the immunoSEQ multiplex PCR reads and lists one entry per CDR3 protein. The table has about 47,000 distinct CDR3 sequences, approximately 92% seen once; the top ten hold around 0.43%. Specimen: CD8+ T cells from PBMCs. Every receptor here comes from a human donor in good health.

This chain joins TRBV7-8 and TRBJ2-7; no reliable D call. This CDR3 comprises 17 residues. Germline-derived CDR1 and CDR2 are SGHVS and FQNEAQ. The V and J ends lost 4 bases and 2 bases respectively, with 21 bases between them. The CDR3 DNA reads TGTGCCAGCAGCTCCCTAGGAACTCACGCGGACGCCTACGAGCAGTACTTC. Its translation: CASSSLGTHADAYEQYF.

The rearrangement joins TRBV12-3 or TRBV12-4 to TRBJ2-1; tentatively, D is TRBD1 (5 bases). V was trimmed by 7 bases and J by 13 bases, leaving 14 bases between them. CDR3 length equals 11 residues. CDR3 sequence reads: CASTVRQLQFF. The CDR3 coding sequence is TGTGCCAGCACCGTGAGACAGTTACAGTTCTTC.

CDR3 amino acids: CASSYSAENTGELFF. The CDR3 DNA reads as TGTGCCAGCAGTTACTCAGCGGAGAACACCGGGGAGCTGTTTTTT. V gene TRBV6-5 combines with J gene TRBJ2-2; D perhaps matches TRBD2 (5 bases). Germline V gene sequence: CDR1 MNHEY, CDR2 SVGAGI. Trimming cost V 0 bases and J 1 base, with 6 bases left between them. CDR3 size: 15 residues.

The chain is built from TRBV7-9 and TRBJ1-1, with D hard to call. The CDR3 totals 15 residues. The V and J ends lost 3 bases and 6 bases respectively, with 17 bases between them. Germline assignment: CDR1 SEHNR and CDR2 FQNEAQ (reference sequence). The CDR3 protein is CASSFSGTDPPEAFF. The CDR3 region has the DNA TGTGCCAGCAGCTTTTCCGGAACAGACCCCCCTGAAGCTTTCTTT. Drawing the rest from reference TRBV7-9 and TRBJ1-1, the complete variable domain is DTGVSQNPRHKITKRGQNVTFRCDPISEHNRLYWYRQTLGQGPEFLTYFQNEAQLEKSRLLSDRFSAERPKGSFSTLEIQRTEQGDSAMYLCASSFSGTDPPEAFFGQGTRLTVV.

The chain recombines TRBV20-1 with TRBJ2-7; weak D call: TRBD2 (6 bases). The germline V gene has CDR1 DFQATT and CDR2 SNEGSKA (reference sequence). This CDR3 spans 14 amino acids. V was cut by 0 bases and J by 7 bases, with 16 bases left in between. CDR3 DNA sequence: TGCAGTGCTAGAGAAGGAGGAGGGCGGTGGGAGCAGTACTTC. It translates to CSAREGGGRWEQYF.

The V and J genes are TRBV10-3 and TRBJ2-2, with TRBD2 identical over 7 bases. The length of the CDR3 is 12 residues. The V gene end was trimmed by 9 bases and the J gene end by 6 bases; junction bases not matched to a gene: 4. Germline loops: CDR1 ENHRY, CDR2 SYGVKD. As DNA, the CDR3 is TGTGCCATAGGGACTATATCCGGGGAGCTGTTTTTT. Translating gives CAIGTISGELFF.